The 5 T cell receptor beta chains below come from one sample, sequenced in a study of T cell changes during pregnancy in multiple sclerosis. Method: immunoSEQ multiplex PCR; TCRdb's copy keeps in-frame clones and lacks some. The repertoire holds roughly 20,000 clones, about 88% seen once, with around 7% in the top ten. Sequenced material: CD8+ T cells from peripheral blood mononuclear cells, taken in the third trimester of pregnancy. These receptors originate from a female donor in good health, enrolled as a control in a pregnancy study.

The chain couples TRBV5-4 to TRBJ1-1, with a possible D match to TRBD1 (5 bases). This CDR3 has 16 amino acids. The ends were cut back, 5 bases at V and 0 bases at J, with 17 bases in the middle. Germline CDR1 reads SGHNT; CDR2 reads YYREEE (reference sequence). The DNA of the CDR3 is TGTGCCAGCAGTCATCTGGGGCCCCCCATGAACACTGAAGCTTTCTTT. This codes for CASSHLGPPMNTEAFF.

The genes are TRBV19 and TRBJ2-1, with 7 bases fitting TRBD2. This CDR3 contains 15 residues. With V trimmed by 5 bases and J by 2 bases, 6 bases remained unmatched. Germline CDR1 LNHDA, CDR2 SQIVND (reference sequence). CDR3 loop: CASSFAGATYNEQFF. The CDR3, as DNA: TGTGCCAGTAGTTTCGCGGGAGCGACCTACAATGAGCAGTTCTTC.

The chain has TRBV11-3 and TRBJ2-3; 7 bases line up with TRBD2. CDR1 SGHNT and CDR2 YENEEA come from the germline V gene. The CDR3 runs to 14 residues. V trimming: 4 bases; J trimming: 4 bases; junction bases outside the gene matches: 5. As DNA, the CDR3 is TGTGCCAGCAGCTGGGGGGGTCTGGCAGATACGCAGTATTTT. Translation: CASSWGGLADTQYF.

CDR3 in DNA: TGTGCCAGCAGCTTGGGGGACACCGAGCAGTACTTC. It codes for CASSLGDTEQYF. The V and J genes are TRBV5-4 and TRBJ2-7, with TRBD1 as a possible D gene (6 bases). The CDR3 spans 12 residues. The germline V gene has CDR1 SGHNT and CDR2 YYREEE (reference sequence). The germline V and J ends were trimmed by 0 bases and 6 bases, with 7 bases remaining between them.

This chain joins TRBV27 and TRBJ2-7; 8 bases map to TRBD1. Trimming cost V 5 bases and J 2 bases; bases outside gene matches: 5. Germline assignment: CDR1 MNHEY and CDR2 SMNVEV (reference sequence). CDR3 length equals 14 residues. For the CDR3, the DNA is TGTGCCAGCAGTCCGACAGGGGACCCCTACGAGCAGTACTTC. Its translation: CASSPTGDPYEQYF.